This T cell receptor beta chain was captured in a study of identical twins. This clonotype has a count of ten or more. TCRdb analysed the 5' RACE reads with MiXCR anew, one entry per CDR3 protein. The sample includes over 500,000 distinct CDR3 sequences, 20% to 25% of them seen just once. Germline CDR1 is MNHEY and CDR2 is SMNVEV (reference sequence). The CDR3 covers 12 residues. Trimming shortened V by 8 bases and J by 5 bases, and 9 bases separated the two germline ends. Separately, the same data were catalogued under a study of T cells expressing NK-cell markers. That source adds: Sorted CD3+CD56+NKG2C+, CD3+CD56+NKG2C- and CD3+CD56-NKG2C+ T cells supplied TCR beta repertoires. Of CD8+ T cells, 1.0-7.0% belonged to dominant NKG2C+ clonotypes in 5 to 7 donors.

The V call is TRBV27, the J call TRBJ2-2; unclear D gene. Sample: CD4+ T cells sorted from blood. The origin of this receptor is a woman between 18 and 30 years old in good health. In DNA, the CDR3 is TGTGCCAGCCGCTTTCCTACCGGGGAGCTGTTTTTT. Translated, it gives CASRFPTGELFF.